This TCR beta chain came from a study of T cell responses to AZD1222 COVID-19 vaccine. Findings of the study overall: None of the repertoires were sampled until the peak T cell response had passed. Baseline seropositivity characterized only six AZD1222 recipients. With two AZD1222 doses given, Spike-specific TCR breadth and depth both rose. In a largely white British group with more females than males, clonal diversity was possibly underestimated.

TCRdb's copy holds only in-frame clones and misses some; the assay was immunoSEQ multiplex PCR. The table includes 110,000 to 150,000 clones, approximately 86% detected once. With regard to this clone: Its antigen is unknown.

The CDR3 covers 12 residues. Trimming pared 6 bases from V and 6 bases from J, leaving 9 bases between. CDR1 is SNHLY and CDR2 is FYNNEI in the germline V gene. The source of this sequence is an adult in good health. The chain employs TRBV2 and TRBJ1-5; a weak D match, TRBD1 (5 bases). This specimen consisted of peripheral blood, obtained on day 0 of AZD1222 vaccination. This chain's CDR3 is CASSWGFQPQHF. The DNA of the CDR3 is TGTGCCAGCAGCTGGGGGTTTCAGCCCCAGCATTTT.